These 24 T cell receptor beta chains came from one sample sequenced in a study of T cell responses to AZD1222 COVID-19 vaccine. Produced via immunoSEQ multiplex PCR; TCRdb's table is partial and in-frame only. The sample shows some 120,000 clones, approximately 90% of them seen only once. The source was peripheral blood, collected 28 days after the second AZD1222 dose. These receptor sequences come from an adult who received the AZD1222 COVID-19 vaccine.

V and J are TRBV5-6 and TRBJ2-2, with D possibly being TRBD2 (5 bases). CDR3 length: 14 residues. CDR1 and CDR2 from the germline V gene are SGHDT and YYEEEE. The ends were cut back, 4 bases at V and 6 bases at J, with 13 bases in the middle. CDR3 sequence reads: CASSILGLSGELFF. DNA for the CDR3: TGTGCCAGCAGCATCCTAGGACTTTCCGGGGAGCTGTTTTTT.

This clone appeared once. The chain recombines TRBV7-2 with TRBJ1-3; 7 bases align to TRBD1. Germline V gene data show CDR1 as SGHTA and CDR2 as FQGNSA. This CDR3 is 14 amino acids long. The V segment lost 5 bases and the J segment 2 bases; nucleotides outside the gene matches: 3. The CDR3: CASSPGQAGNTIYF. CDR3 nucleotide sequence: TGTGCCAGCAGCCCAGGACAGGCTGGAAACACCATATATTTT.

The chain is built from TRBV6-5 and TRBJ1-1; a possible D gene is TRBD1 (6 bases). Looked up from germline, CDR1 is MNHEY and CDR2 is SVGAGI. V lost 6 bases, J lost 5 bases, and 13 bases lay in between. The CDR3 totals 13 residues. The CDR3 here is CASSTTTGTEAFF. CDR3 in DNA: TGTGCCAGCAGCACCACAACAGGGACTGAAGCTTTCTTT.

This clone appeared a single time. This chain uses TRBV4-3 with TRBJ2-7; D is possibly TRBD1 (6 bases). The length of the CDR3 is 15 residues. The V end was cut by 3 bases, the J end by 2 bases, with 14 bases between. CDR1 LGHNA and CDR2 YSLEER come from the germline V gene. DNA of the CDR3: TGCGCCAGCAGCCATAGACAGGCCTCTACCTACGAGCAGTACTTC. Protein sequence: CASSHRQASTYEQYF.

The rearrangement uses TRBV6-5 and TRBJ1-1; D gene uncertain. This CDR3 is 13 amino acids long. Deletions cut 2 bases from V and 1 base from J, with 5 bases between. Germline loops: CDR1 MNHEY, CDR2 SVGAGI. The CDR3 protein is CASSYRPNTEAFF. The CDR3 coding sequence is TGTGCCAGCAGTTACAGACCGAACACTGAAGCTTTCTTT.

J is TRBJ1-2 and V is TRBV15; D unclear. Germline CDR1 reads LNHNV; CDR2 reads YYDKDF (reference sequence). CDR3 length: 12 amino acids. Trimming stripped 1 base from V and 7 bases from J, with 7 bases between. CDR3 residues: CATSRGSGGYTF. CDR3 nucleotide sequence: TGTGCCACCAGCAGAGGTTCGGGTGGCTACACCTTC.

This chain connects TRBV11-3 to TRBJ2-2; 7 bases match TRBD1. The CDR3 extends over 17 amino acids. The V gene end was trimmed by 5 bases and the J gene end by 6 bases; junction bases not matched to a gene: 15. In germline, CDR1 is SGHNT, CDR2 YENEEA. CDR3 sequence reads: CASSPQPGQKNAGELFF. For the CDR3, the DNA is TGTGCCAGCAGCCCACAACCGGGACAGAAGAATGCCGGGGAGCTGTTTTTT.

CDR3 sequence (DNA): TGTGCCAGCAGCCATTGGACAGGTAGGAGGGTGGCCAATCAGCCCCAGCATTTT. Translation: CASSHWTGRRVANQPQHF. The chain recombines TRBV12-1 with TRBJ1-5; TRBD1 is the table's D call and was not checked against the DNA. TRBV12-1 has pseudogene status. The CDR3 spans 18 residues.

This chain connects TRBV4-1 to TRBJ1-1; 12 nucleotides line up with TRBD1. The CDR3 has 16 residues. Per germline, CDR1 MGHRA and CDR2 YSYEKL. V lost 3 bases, J lost 5 bases, and 7 bases stayed unmatched. CDR3 region: CASSQHRDRGLTEAFF. The DNA of the CDR3 is TGCGCCAGCAGCCAGCACCGGGACAGGGGGCTTACTGAAGCTTTCTTT.

This clone was observed a handful of times. This rearrangement joins TRBV11-3 to TRBJ2-1; TRBD2 matches at 9 bases. The CDR3 covers 16 residues. V was pared by 0 bases and J by 5 bases, with 5 bases of the junction left unmatched. The germline V gene encodes CDR1 SGHNT and CDR2 YENEEA. The CDR3 DNA is TGTGCCAGCAGCTTAGATGGGCGGGGGGGCAACAATGAGCAGTTCTTC. Translation: CASSLDGRGGNNEQFF.

J is TRBJ2-5 and V is TRBV9, with 7 bases aligning to TRBD1. Germline CDR1 SGDLS, CDR2 YYNGEE. The CDR3 length is 14 residues. J lost 0 bases, V lost 4 bases, and 3 bases had no gene match. The CDR3 region has the DNA TGTGCCAGCAGCTCCGGGACAGACCAAGAGACCCAGTACTTC. Residues: CASSSGTDQETQYF.

The chain has TRBV10-3 and TRBJ2-2; 8 nucleotides align to TRBD2. Unmatched junction bases numbered 0, after V lost 5 bases and J lost 1 base. The CDR3 has 14 residues. Germline CDR1 is ENHRY and CDR2 is SYGVKD. The CDR3 region is CAISSGGNTGELFF. For the CDR3, the DNA is TGTGCCATCAGTAGCGGGGGGAACACCGGGGAGCTGTTTTTT.

V and J are TRBV9 and TRBJ1-5; D not resolved. Trimming removed 4 bases from V and 2 bases from J, with 22 bases in between. This CDR3 is built from 18 residues. Germline V CDR1 and CDR2: SGDLS, YYNGEE. CDR3 loop: CASSLSEEGQRGNQPQHF. The CDR3 nucleotides read TGTGCCAGCAGCCTCTCAGAGGAAGGGCAACGTGGCAATCAGCCCCAGCATTTT.

This chain uses TRBV7-3 with TRBJ2-1; D possibly corresponds to TRBD2 (6 bases). V was shortened by 2 bases and J by 7 bases, with 18 bases between the two germline ends. The CDR3 extends over 16 amino acids. Germline assignment: CDR1 SGHTA and CDR2 FQGTGA. This CDR3 is CASSLGGALGRNEQFF. The CDR3 DNA reads TGTGCCAGCAGCTTAGGCGGGGCCCTGGGTAGAAATGAGCAGTTCTTC.

The V call is TRBV5-5, the J call TRBJ1-2; D might be TRBD1 (5 bases). Trimming removed 0 bases from V and 4 bases from J, with 7 bases in between. The CDR3 covers 13 residues. Per germline, CDR1 SGHKS and CDR2 YYEKEE (reference sequence). CDR3 region: CASSLDRLYGYTF. The CDR3 bases are TGTGCCAGCAGCTTGGACAGGCTCTATGGCTACACCTTC.

The CDR3 reads CATQGADYGYTF. The CDR3 DNA reads as TGTGCCACTCAGGGGGCTGACTATGGCTACACCTTC. The V and J genes are TRBV19 and TRBJ1-2, with TRBD1 identical over 8 bases. Trimming at V came to 10 bases and at J to 3 bases, leaving 4 bases not matched to a gene. The CDR3 covers 12 residues. Germline CDR1 is LNHDA and CDR2 is SQIVND (reference sequence). Full variable domain (rest looked up from reference TRBV19 and TRBJ1-2): DGGITQSPKYLFRKEGQNVTLSCEQNLNHDAMYWYRQDPGQGLRLIYYSQIVNDFQKGDIAEGYSVSREKKESFPLTVTSAQKNPTAFYLCATQGADYGYTFGSGTRLTVV.

J is TRBJ1-6 and V is TRBV6-5; TRBD1 is a possible D gene (5 bases). The CDR3 consists of 13 residues. Trimming shortened V by 8 bases and J by 5 bases, and 10 bases separated the two germline ends. The germline CDR1 and CDR2 sequences are MNHEY and SVGAGI. The CDR3 region has the DNA TGTGCCAGCCGGGGCTTCAATAATTCACCCCTCCACTTT. It yields the protein CASRGFNNSPLHF.

The rearrangement uses TRBV3-1 (or the pseudogene TRBV3-2) and TRBJ2-7; D not certain. The V gene lost 1 base and the J gene lost 3 bases, with 4 bases spanning the gap. Germline V gene data show CDR1 as LGHDT and CDR2 as YNNKEL (reference sequence). The CDR3 runs to 12 residues. The CDR3 sequence is CASSQAFYEQYF. For the CDR3, the DNA is TGTGCCAGCAGCCAAGCTTTCTACGAGCAGTACTTC.

The gene calls are TRBV10-1 and TRBJ1-1; D uncertain. Trimming removed 6 bases at V and 1 base at J, with 9 bases between. Germline CDR1 is WNHNN and CDR2 is SYGVQD (reference sequence). The CDR3 runs 13 residues. This chain's CDR3 is CASSPDGNTEAFF. The CDR3 DNA sequence: TGCGCCAGCAGCCCGGACGGGAACACTGAAGCTTTCTTT.

This clone was picked up a small number of times. J is TRBJ2-2 and V is TRBV9, with no clear D. V gave up 0 bases and J gave up 0 bases, with 9 bases separating them. The CDR3 has 16 residues. Germline V gene lookup returns CDR1 SGDLS and CDR2 YYNGEE. CDR3 amino acids: CASSVVGYTNTGELFF. Here the CDR3 DNA reads TGTGCCAGCAGCGTAGTCGGCTACACGAACACCGGGGAGCTGTTTTTT.

The chain employs TRBV10-1 and TRBJ1-1; D unclear. The CDR3 length is 15 residues. Germline V gene sequence: CDR1 WNHNN, CDR2 SYGVQD (reference sequence). V was trimmed by 3 bases and J by 6 bases, leaving 17 bases between them. CDR3 loop: CASSDRALEYAEAFF. The CDR3 region has the DNA TGCGCCAGCAGTGACCGGGCCCTCGAATACGCTGAAGCTTTCTTT.

This rearrangement joins TRBV4-1 to TRBJ1-4; 10 bases fit TRBD1. This CDR3 is 16 amino acids long. Germline V lookup: CDR1 MGHRA, CDR2 YSYEKL. Germline trimming cut 4 bases from V and 9 bases from J; bases unmatched to any gene: 11. CDR3 DNA sequence: TGCGCCAGCAGCCGAGCTTCCGGGACAGGGGACCAAAAACTGTTTTTT. Translation gives CASSRASGTGDQKLFF.

CDR3 DNA sequence: TGTGCCAGCAGCTCGGGGACTAGAAGCTCCGGGGAGCTGTTTTTT. This sequence encodes CASSSGTRSSGELFF. The V and J genes are TRBV11-1 and TRBJ2-2; 8 nucleotides align to TRBD2. The trim removed 4 bases at V and 6 bases at J, leaving 7 bases unmatched. Germline CDR1 and CDR2: SGHAT and FQDESV (reference sequence). This CDR3 region has 15 residues.

This chain links TRBV10-3 with TRBJ1-2; maybe TRBD1 (6 bases). V was pared by 0 bases and J by 4 bases, with 18 bases between. The germline V gene has CDR1 ENHRY and CDR2 SYGVKD. This CDR3 region has 17 residues. This chain's CDR3 is CAISESKVAGASYGYTF. Here the CDR3 DNA reads TGTGCCATCAGTGAGTCCAAAGTCGCAGGGGCAAGCTATGGCTACACCTTC.